Below, 23 T cell receptor beta chains from the same sample are listed, as sequenced in a study of blood T cell repertoires in COVID-19. Assay: immunoSEQ multiplex PCR; the TCRdb copy retains only in-frame clones and omits some. The data show fewer than 500,000 clones, around 89% seen once. Sequenced input: PBMCs or T cells enriched from blood (not recorded which). Receptors originate from a woman in her twenties or thirties with acute COVID-19.

The chain recombines TRBV2 with TRBJ1-5; perhaps TRBD1 as D (5 bases). CDR1 and CDR2 (germline): SNHLY, FYNNEI. This CDR3 has 14 residues. Trimming pared 5 bases from V and 4 bases from J, leaving 12 bases between. Here the CDR3 reads CASSRTTRNQPQHF. CDR3 DNA: TGTGCCAGCAGTCGGACAACGAGAAATCAGCCCCAGCATTTT. Using reference TRBV2 and TRBJ1-5 for the parts outside the CDR3, the full variable domain is EPEVTQTPSHQVTQMGQEVILRCVPISNHLYFYWYRQILGQKVEFLVSFYNNEISEKSEIFDDQFSVERPDGSNFTLKIRSTKLEDSAMYFCASSRTTRNQPQHFGDGTRLSIL.

This clone was seen a handful of times. The chain employs TRBV4-3 and TRBJ2-7, with 7 bases aligning to TRBD1. From germline, CDR1 is LGHNA and CDR2 YSLEER. V was clipped by 0 bases and J by 6 bases; unmatched bases: 8. The CDR3 spans 15 residues. CDR3 sequence reads: CASSQDSRGYVEQYF. The DNA of the CDR3 is TGCGCCAGCAGCCAAGATTCCAGGGGGTATGTCGAGCAGTACTTC.

The chain uses TRBV3-1 (or the pseudogene TRBV3-2) and TRBJ1-1; 10 bases are shared with TRBD1. The CDR3 contains 16 residues. The V and J ends lost 4 bases and 4 bases, in that order; junction bases with no gene match: 9. The germline V gene has CDR1 LGHDT and CDR2 YNNKEL (reference sequence). CDR3 bases: TGTGCCAGCAGCCCAAGGACAGGGGGAAGGGCCACTGAAGCTTTCTTT. This sequence encodes CASSPRTGGRATEAFF.

The genes are TRBV14 and TRBJ1-2, with D possibly TRBD1 on 6 matching bases. Trimming pared 0 bases from V and 0 bases from J, leaving 11 bases between. Germline assignment: CDR1 SGHDN and CDR2 FVKESK. The CDR3 totals 16 residues. The CDR3: CASSQEREGANYGYTF. Written as DNA, the CDR3 is TGTGCCAGCAGCCAAGAAAGGGAGGGGGCTAACTATGGCTACACCTTC.

This sequence joins TRBV7-9 and TRBJ1-6, with a tentative D call TRBD1 (6 bases). The germline gives CDR1 SEHNR, CDR2 FQNEAQ (reference sequence). CDR3 length: 18 amino acids. V was trimmed by 3 bases and J by 0 bases, leaving 15 bases between them. The CDR3 DNA follows: TGTGCCAGCAGCTTCTCGCGGACAGCGAGCTCCTATAATTCACCCCTCCACTTT. This sequence encodes CASSFSRTASSYNSPLHF.

The chain is built from TRBV4-3 and TRBJ2-7; TRBD1 is a possible D gene (6 bases). Trimming took off 0 bases at V and 3 bases at J, with 12 bases between the two ends. The germline V gene encodes CDR1 LGHNA and CDR2 YSLEER. The CDR3 length is 15 residues. The CDR3 nucleotides read TGCGCCAGCAGCCAAGATGTGGGGGCCTTCTACGAGCAGTACTTC. Translated: CASSQDVGAFYEQYF.

The J gene is TRBJ1-2, the V gene TRBV12-3 or TRBV12-4; D gene uncertain. The V and J ends lost 8 bases and 2 bases respectively, with 12 bases between them. The CDR3 is 13 residues long. Written as DNA, the CDR3 is TGTGCCAGCGCCCTCCCGGGGAACTATGGCTACACCTTC. Amino acids: CASALPGNYGYTF.

V is TRBV6-4 and J is TRBJ2-2; tentative D call: TRBD1 (6 bases). V lost 6 bases to trimming and J lost 4 bases, with 18 bases between them. Germline-derived CDR1 and CDR2 are MRHNA and SNTAGT. The CDR3 loop spans 16 amino acids. CDR3 loop: CASSPMMRGGTGELFF. CDR3 in DNA: TGTGCCAGCAGCCCCATGATGAGAGGGGGCACCGGGGAGCTGTTTTTT.

V is TRBV7-3 and J is TRBJ1-4, with D possibly matching TRBD1 (5 bases). The CDR3 contains 17 residues. Germline V gene data show CDR1 as SGHTA and CDR2 as FQGTGA. The V end was cut by 0 bases, the J end by 3 bases, with 14 bases between. The CDR3 sequence is CASSLTGRELPNEKLFF. The CDR3 DNA reads as TGTGCCAGCAGCTTAACCGGCAGGGAACTACCTAATGAAAAACTGTTTTTT.

This chain uses TRBV11-2 with TRBJ1-2, with TRBD1 as a possible D gene (5 bases). This CDR3 is built from 14 residues. The V gene's germline CDR1 is SGHAT and CDR2 FQNNGV. Between the trimmed V and J ends, which lost 1 base and 2 bases, there was a span of 8 bases. CDR3 protein: CASSLAGGNYGYTF. The CDR3 DNA sequence: TGTGCCAGCAGCTTAGCTGGGGGGAACTATGGCTACACCTTC.

The chain combines TRBV9 with TRBJ1-2; 12 bases match TRBD1. With V trimmed by 6 bases and J by 5 bases, 17 bases remained unmatched. CDR3 length: 18 amino acids. Germline lookup yields CDR1 SGDLS and CDR2 YYNGEE. In nucleotides, the CDR3 is TGTGCCAGCACCGAATCAATAGTAGGGGGACAGGGGGCTTATGGCTACACCTTC. It yields the protein CASTESIVGGQGAYGYTF.

The rearrangement links TRBV27 to TRBJ2-7; no reliable D call. In germline, CDR1 is MNHEY, CDR2 SMNVEV (reference sequence). This CDR3 region has 13 residues. The V end was cut by 3 bases, the J end by 3 bases, with 9 bases between. CDR3 bases: TGTGCCAGCAGTTTGAACAGTTACTACGAGCAGTACTTC. Translation gives CASSLNSYYEQYF.

The chain employs TRBV9 and TRBJ2-3; 11 bases agree with TRBD2. Germline V gives CDR1 SGDLS, CDR2 YYNGEE. This CDR3 has 16 residues. J lost 0 bases, V lost 4 bases, and 4 bases had no gene match. The CDR3 protein is CASSFLAGGSTDTQYF. Here the CDR3 DNA reads TGTGCCAGCAGCTTCTTAGCGGGGGGGAGCACAGATACGCAGTATTTT. The full variable domain, rest sourced from reference TRBV9 and TRBJ2-3, is DSGVTQTPKHLITATGQRVTLRCSPRSGDLSVYWYQQSLDQGLQFLIQYYNGEERAKGNILERFSAQQFPDLHSELNLSSLELGDSALYFCASSFLAGGSTDTQYFGPGTRLTVL.

This rearrangement joins TRBV7-2 to TRBJ1-4; 7 nucleotides match TRBD1. CDR3 length: 15 amino acids. The V segment lost 5 bases and the J segment 8 bases; nucleotides outside the gene matches: 11. Looked up from germline, CDR1 is SGHTA and CDR2 is FQGNSA. The CDR3: CASSPNRGSEEKLFF. The CDR3, as DNA: TGTGCCAGCAGCCCGAACAGGGGATCGGAAGAAAAACTGTTTTTT.

The chain links TRBV12-3 or TRBV12-4 to TRBJ2-2; 7 bases agree with TRBD1. The CDR3 extends over 13 amino acids. V shed 7 bases, J shed 7 bases, and the junction held 6 bases outside the gene matches. CDR3 loop: CASIHRGFGELFF. The CDR3 DNA follows: TGTGCCAGCATACACAGGGGATTCGGGGAGCTGTTTTTT.

The V gene is TRBV7-9, the J gene TRBJ2-7, with D possibly being TRBD1 (6 bases). The CDR3 extends over 13 amino acids. Germline V gene data show CDR1 as SEHNR and CDR2 as FQNEAQ (reference sequence). V was shortened by 6 bases and J by 5 bases, with 14 bases between the two germline ends. The CDR3 nucleotides read TGTGCCAGCAGTAGACCCCGACAGGACGAGCAGTACTTC. Its protein product is CASSRPRQDEQYF. Looking up the rest from reference TRBV7-9 and TRBJ2-7 gives the full variable domain: DTGVSQNPRHKITKRGQNVTFRCDPISEHNRLYWYRQTLGQGPEFLTYFQNEAQLEKSRLLSDRFSAERPKGSFSTLEIQRTEQGDSAMYLCASSRPRQDEQYFGPGTRLTVT.

This clone appeared a few times. The genes are TRBV27 and TRBJ2-7, with a tentative D call TRBD1 (6 bases). Germline V lookup: CDR1 MNHEY, CDR2 SMNVEV (reference sequence). The CDR3 has 15 residues. V dropped 5 bases and J dropped 0 bases, with 14 bases sitting between them. CDR3 region: CASSTGPRSSYEQYF. The CDR3 DNA reads as TGTGCCAGCAGTACAGGGCCCCGTAGCTCCTACGAGCAGTACTTC.

This clone was found a few times. The chain uses TRBV7-2 and TRBJ1-1; 7 positions agree with TRBD1. J was trimmed by 0 bases and V by 4 bases; bases with no gene match: 5. This CDR3 is built from 15 residues. Germline values: CDR1 SGHTA, CDR2 FQGNSA. This chain's CDR3 is CASSSRQGVNTEAFF. CDR3 bases: TGTGCCAGCAGCTCCAGACAGGGAGTGAACACTGAAGCTTTCTTT. The full variable domain, rest sourced from reference TRBV7-2 and TRBJ1-1, is GAGVSQSPSNKVTEKGKDVELRCDPISGHTALYWYRQSLGQGLEFLIYFQGNSAPDKSGLPSDRFSAERTGGSVSTLTIQRTQQEDSAVYLCASSSRQGVNTEAFFGQGTRLTVV.

The chain links TRBV10-1 to TRBJ2-1, with 10 bases identical to TRBD2. V was pared by 6 bases and J by 10 bases, with 15 bases of the junction left unmatched. The CDR3 is 16 amino acids. Germline CDR1 WNHNN, CDR2 SYGVQD (reference sequence). In DNA, the CDR3 is TGCGCCAGCAGCCTCGGACTAGCGGACCCTTCGAGGGAGCAGTTCTTC. The encoded protein is CASSLGLADPSREQFF.

CDR3 protein: CASSFDRGPQHF. The DNA of the CDR3 is TGTGCCAGCAGTTTCGATAGGGGGCCCCAGCATTTT. The J gene is TRBJ1-5, the V gene TRBV12-3 or TRBV12-4; tentative D call: TRBD1 (5 bases). Trimming took 3 bases from V and 9 from J, leaving 9 bases between them. CDR3 length: 12 residues.

V is TRBV7-2 and J is TRBJ2-1; 9 bases map to TRBD2. V lost 1 base to trimming and J lost 7 bases; unmatched junction nucleotides: 5. This CDR3 is built from 15 residues. Germline CDR1 and CDR2: SGHTA and FQGNSA. In nucleotides, the CDR3 is TGTGCCAGCAGCTTAGGCGGGGGGGCCTGGAATGAGCAGTTCTTC. This sequence encodes CASSLGGGAWNEQFF.

V usage is TRBV7-7 and J usage is TRBJ1-4; no reliable D call. The germline gives CDR1 SSHAT, CDR2 FNYEAQ (reference sequence). This CDR3 contains 13 residues. V lost 5 bases and J 4 bases, leaving 8 bases between the germline ends. In DNA form, the CDR3 reads TGTGCCAGCAGCCGAGGTTATAATGAAAAACTGTTTTTT. Translation gives CASSRGYNEKLFF.

CDR3 in amino acids: CASSRAGYYEQYF. CDR3 bases: TGTGCCAGTAGTAGGGCCGGATACTACGAGCAGTACTTC. The V and J genes are TRBV19 and TRBJ2-7, with D hard to call. The germline V gene encodes CDR1 LNHDA and CDR2 SQIVND (reference sequence). V lost 4 bases and J lost 3, with 10 bases in between. The CDR3 contains 13 residues.